This passage covers 17 T cell receptor beta chains from one sample sequenced in a study of CD8 T cells in ankylosing spondylitis. The study, taken as a whole, reports: A TCR beta motif of about eight highly homologous variants seemed to mark ankylosing spondylitis blood.

The antigens these receptors bind are not known. TCRdb reprocessed the 5' RACE reads via MiXCR and lists one record per CDR3 protein. The table includes some 840,000 distinct CDR3 sequences, 12% detected once. The sequenced sample was blood, either unsorted or a sorted T cell fraction (not recorded which). These receptors came from a male donor with ankylosing spondylitis.

In its sample, this clonotype was seen a few times. The chain employs TRBV20-1 and TRBJ2-3, with 11 bases fitting TRBD1. The germline V gene has CDR1 DFQATT and CDR2 SNEGSKA (reference sequence). The CDR3 is 15 residues long. The V and J ends lost 6 bases and 0 bases, in that order; junction bases with no gene match: 5. CDR3 nucleotides: TGCAGTGCCCGGGACAGGGGGTCTAGCACAGATACGCAGTATTTT. It is translated as CSARDRGSSTDTQYF.

This rearrangement joins TRBV2 to TRBJ2-3, with TRBD2 as a possible D gene (5 bases). This CDR3 comprises 14 residues. V lost 7 bases and J lost 0, with 11 bases in between. CDR1 and CDR2 (germline): SNHLY, FYNNEI. CDR3 sequence: CASNQLVSTDTQYF. The CDR3 DNA is TGTGCCAGCAACCAACTAGTCAGCACAGATACGCAGTATTTT. Variable domain in full (rest from reference TRBV2 and TRBJ2-3): EPEVTQTPSHQVTQMGQEVILRCVPISNHLYFYWYRQILGQKVEFLVSFYNNEISEKSEIFDDQFSVERPDGSNFTLKIRSTKLEDSAMYFCASNQLVSTDTQYFGPGTRLTVL.

CDR3: CASSSLGQGRTEAFF. The CDR3 DNA sequence: TGTGCCAGCAGTTCACTCGGACAGGGGAGGACTGAAGCTTTCTTT. This chain joins TRBV27 and TRBJ1-1; 9 positions match TRBD1. The V and J ends lost 4 bases and 5 bases, in that order; junction bases with no gene match: 8. This CDR3 has 15 amino acids. Germline CDR1 is MNHEY and CDR2 is SMNVEV (reference sequence).

This clonotype came up a few times. The chain is built from TRBV20-1 and TRBJ1-5, with a tentative D call TRBD1 (6 bases). With 6 bases removed from V and 5 bases from J, the gap between germline ends came to 23 bases. The CDR3 spans 16 residues. The V gene's germline CDR1 is DFQATT and CDR2 SNEGSKA (reference sequence). The CDR3 DNA reads TGCAGTGCCGCCCTTTTAGACAGGATGAACGATCAGCCCCAGCATTTT. Translated, it gives CSAALLDRMNDQPQHF.

The chain combines TRBV5-6 with TRBJ1-4; D perhaps matches TRBD1 (5 bases). From germline, CDR1 is SGHDT and CDR2 YYEEEE. The length of the CDR3 is 15 residues. V lost 4 bases to trimming and J lost 4 bases, with 14 bases between them. CDR3 nucleotides: TGTGCCAGCAGCCTCCCGGGGGAGAGTAATGAAAAACTGTTTTTT. Translating it yields CASSLPGESNEKLFF. Full variable domain (rest looked up from reference TRBV5-6 and TRBJ1-4): DAGVTQSPTHLIKTRGQQVTLRCSPKSGHDTVSWYQQALGQGPQFIFQYYEEEERQRGNFPDRFSGHQFPNYSSELNVNALLLGDSALYLCASSLPGESNEKLFFGSGTQLSVL.

The V call is TRBV7-2, the J call TRBJ2-1, with 10 nucleotides matching TRBD2. There are 16 residues in the CDR3. The germline gives CDR1 SGHTA, CDR2 FQGNSA. Trimming cost V 5 bases and J 3 bases; bases outside gene matches: 7. This CDR3 reads CASSRTTSGDYNEQFF. Written as DNA, the CDR3 is TGTGCCAGCAGCAGAACCACTAGCGGGGACTACAATGAGCAGTTCTTC.

V is TRBV6-1 and J is TRBJ2-7; TRBD2 is a possible D gene (6 bases). V shed 4 bases and J shed 3 bases, with 13 bases lying between them. Germline V CDR1 and CDR2: MNHNS, SASEGT. This CDR3 comprises 14 residues. The CDR3 spells CASSVLAGNYEQYF. The CDR3 bases are TGTGCCAGCAGTGTATTGGCGGGGAACTACGAGCAGTACTTC.

The chain carries TRBV20-1 and TRBJ1-6, with TRBD1 matching over 7 bases. The V gene's germline CDR1 is DFQATT and CDR2 SNEGSKA (reference sequence). V dropped 3 bases and J dropped 7; count of bases not matched to a gene: 6. CDR3 size: 14 residues. The CDR3, as DNA: TGCAGTGCTAGGGGGGCAGGGGGAAATTCACCCCTCCACTTT. Translating it yields CSARGAGGNSPLHF.

This clonotype appeared a single time. This chain uses TRBV20-1 with TRBJ2-1, with a weak D call TRBD1 (5 bases). CDR1 and CDR2 from the germline V gene are DFQATT and SNEGSKA (reference sequence). This CDR3 is built from 16 residues. The ends were cut back, 1 base at V and 4 bases at J, with 17 bases in the middle. The CDR3: CSARGVGHAAYNEQFF. The DNA for the CDR3 is TGCAGTGCTAGAGGAGTCGGACACGCCGCTTACAATGAGCAGTTCTTC.

Ten or more counts support this clonotype. The V gene is TRBV7-2, the J gene TRBJ1-6; tentative D call: TRBD1 (6 bases). CDR3 length: 15 amino acids. Trimming took off 4 bases at V and 3 bases at J, with 10 bases between the two ends. Germline V gives CDR1 SGHTA, CDR2 FQGNSA. CDR3 nucleotides: TGTGCCAGCAGCTCCCAGGGGAACTATAATTCACCCCTCCACTTT. Amino acid sequence: CASSSQGNYNSPLHF.

V usage is TRBV7-2 and J usage is TRBJ2-3; tentative D call: TRBD2 (6 bases). V lost 2 bases to trimming and J lost 5 bases, with 11 bases between them. CDR1 SGHTA and CDR2 FQGNSA come from the germline V gene. The CDR3 runs 14 residues. CDR3 sequence reads: CASSLIAVGDTQYF. Written as DNA, the CDR3 is TGTGCCAGCAGCTTAATAGCGGTGGGAGATACGCAGTATTTT.

The chain has TRBV29-1 and TRBJ2-6; unclear D gene. This CDR3 spans 16 amino acids. The V gene lost 3 bases and the J gene lost 0 bases, with 12 bases spanning the gap. Germline V gives CDR1 SQVTM, CDR2 ANQGSEA. The CDR3 spells CSVETPRYSGANVLTF. In DNA, the CDR3 is TGCAGCGTTGAGACTCCGAGGTACTCTGGGGCCAACGTCCTGACTTTC.

This chain uses TRBV19 with TRBJ2-1, with D perhaps TRBD2 (6 bases). CDR1 LNHDA and CDR2 SQIVND come from the germline V gene (reference sequence). The CDR3 is 14 amino acids. V was clipped by 2 bases and J by 7 bases, with 12 bases between them. The CDR3 DNA follows: TGTGCCAGTAGTATAAGGGAGGTCGGGAATGAGCAGTTCTTC. Translated: CASSIREVGNEQFF.

The chain couples TRBV5-6 to TRBJ2-7; D gene ambiguous. The CDR3 has 13 residues. The V end lost 4 bases, the J end lost 5 bases, and 13 bases lay between the germline ends. Germline assignment: CDR1 SGHDT and CDR2 YYEEEE. CDR3 sequence: CASSRGRGDEQYF. The CDR3 bases are TGTGCCAGCAGCCGTGGCCGTGGGGACGAGCAGTACTTC.

The J gene is TRBJ2-7, the V gene TRBV20-1; 7 positions match TRBD1. The V and J ends lost 3 bases and 3 bases, in that order; junction bases with no gene match: 8. In germline, CDR1 is DFQATT, CDR2 SNEGSKA (reference sequence). The CDR3 extends over 14 amino acids. Here the CDR3 DNA reads TGCAGTGCTAGGGGTTTGGACAGGATCTACGAGCAGTACTTC. As protein: CSARGLDRIYEQYF.

The rearrangement uses TRBV4-2 and TRBJ1-2; the D is unclear. This CDR3 has 16 amino acids. Germline CDR1 reads LGHNA; CDR2 reads YNFKEQ. The V end was cut by 1 base, the J end by 5 bases, with 17 bases between. The CDR3 region has the DNA TGTGCCAGCAGCCAAGGACTCCAGGCCGCCATTTATGGCTACACCTTC. It specifies CASSQGLQAAIYGYTF.

This clonotype was observed a handful of times. The chain joins TRBV6-6 to TRBJ1-2, with D unclear. Trimming removed 7 bases from V and 4 bases from J, with 7 bases in between. The CDR3 runs to 11 residues. Germline V gene lookup returns CDR1 MNHNY and CDR2 SVGAGI (reference sequence). The CDR3 region has the DNA TGTGCCAGCACAGAACTCTATGGCTACACCTTC. This gives the protein CASTELYGYTF.